What follows describes a single T cell receptor beta chain. Its target is unknown. Repertoires were generated with immunoSEQ multiplex PCR, while TCRdb's copy carries only in-frame clones and drops some. The data contain just under 45,000 clones, 70% to 80% of them singletons. These data belong to a study of vaccination effects on CD4 cells after COVID-19. Whole-study findings and limits: Late in the post-vaccination period, infection-induced and vaccine-induced clones underwent marked clonal contraction.

Before sequencing took place, the ViraFEST assay used viral peptide pools to expand antigen-specific CD4+ T cells. The authors isolated CD4+ T cells after about 10 days of culture. Vaccinees lacked prior SARS-CoV-2 infection and tested negative for nucleocapsid antibodies. At days 3 and 7, half of the medium was exchanged for IL-2 medium. CDR3 length: 15 amino acids. V trimming: 3 bases; J trimming: 5 bases; junction bases outside the gene matches: 6. Germline values: CDR1 MRHNA, CDR2 SNTAGT. The sequencing here drew on CD4+ T cells from PBMCs cultured with SARS-CoV-2 spike peptides, taken before COVID-19 vaccination. The chain is built from TRBV6-4 and TRBJ2-3; TRBD2 matches at 9 bases. The sequence was obtained from a human donor who received a COVID-19 vaccine. The CDR3 is CASSDLSGGRDTQYF. The CDR3 region has the DNA TGTGCCAGCAGTGATTTAAGCGGGGGGCGAGATACGCAGTATTTT.